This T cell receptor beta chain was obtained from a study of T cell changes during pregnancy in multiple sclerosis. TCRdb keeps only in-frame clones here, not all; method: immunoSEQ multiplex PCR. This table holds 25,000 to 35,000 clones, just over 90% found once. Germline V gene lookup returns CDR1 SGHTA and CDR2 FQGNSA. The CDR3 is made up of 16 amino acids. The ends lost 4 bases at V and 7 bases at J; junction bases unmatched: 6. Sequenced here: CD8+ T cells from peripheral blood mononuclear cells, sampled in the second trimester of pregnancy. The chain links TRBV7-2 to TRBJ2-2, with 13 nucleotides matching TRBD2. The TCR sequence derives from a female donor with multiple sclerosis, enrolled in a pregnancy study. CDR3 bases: TGTGCCAGCAGCTCCCGACTAGCGGGAGGTGTCGGGGAGCTGTTTTTT. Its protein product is CASSSRLAGGVGELFF.